This T cell receptor beta chain appears in the sequencing data of a study of Ad26.COV2.S vaccination and SARS-CoV-2 variants. This clone was found once. Treatment here: 15 to 20 received Ad26.COV2.S at low or high dose, single or two shots; about 5 received placebo; per-sample allocation not given. Samples analyzed were those drawn on day 63 after the first vaccine or placebo injection. Profiling relied on immunoSEQ multiplex PCR, and the TCRdb table lists in-frame clones only, not all of them. The profile covers over 300,000 clones, with under 90% appearing a single time and more than 7% taken by the ten largest. Trimming left V 7 bases short and J 6 bases short, with 12 bases between. The CDR3 spans 13 residues.

This sample comprised peripheral blood, obtained in a trial of Ad26.COV2.S vaccine versus placebo. The TCR originated in a person aged 18-60 years who received the Ad26.COV2.S COVID-19 vaccine or a placebo. The chain has TRBV12-3 or TRBV12-4 and TRBJ1-4; D may be TRBD1 (6 bases). CDR3 amino acids: CASKRGFYEKLFF. In DNA, the CDR3 is TGTGCCAGCAAAAGGGGGTTTTATGAAAAACTGTTTTTT.